This T cell receptor beta chain was sequenced during a study of graft-versus-host responses after intestinal transplantation (dated by TCRdb to 2020 to 2023). For the study in its entirety: Recipients received multivisceral, liver-intestinal, or isolated intestinal transplants. Every recipient was given anti-thymocyte globulin induction, followed by 3 to 4 years of maintenance tacrolimus and steroids. Graft-versus-host and host-versus-graft alloreactive T cell clones were tracked in the graft, circulation and bone marrow after intestinal transplantation using bulk TCR-beta CDR3 sequencing. To identify alloreactive clones, pre-transplant mixed lymphocyte reaction products were sequenced and compared with unstimulated pre-transplant donor and recipient T cells. Of the roughly 25 intestinal transplant recipients enrolled in the cohort, one of whom was a retransplant, a few patients without pretransplant specimens were excluded. A peak of at least 4% donor T cells among recipient peripheral blood mononuclear cells was the definition used for donor T cell macrochimerism. Rather than being sequenced by the commercial service, samples from a few later patients were sequenced in-house on an Illumina MiSeq and processed with MiXCR.

Libraries were prepared through the immunoSEQ multiplex PCR assay. For most patients, genomic DNA was isolated with the Qiagen DNeasy Blood and Tissue Kit and shipped frozen to Adaptive Biotechnologies for TCR sequencing. Adaptive Biotechnologies carried out high-throughput TCR-beta CDR3 sequencing of genomic DNA for most patients. The original pipeline was this. Adaptive's ImmunoSEQ software supplied the TCR sequencing data for around 19 patients, while MiXCR and VDJtools were used to process a few other patients. To correct CD4 versus CD8 sorting errors, any sequence found in both subsets at a frequency ratio below 5:1 was removed. CDR3 nucleotide sequences shared between donor and recipient were removed because their origin could not be assigned. Alloreactive clones required at least 2-fold expansion over unstimulated cells and minimum CFSE-low frequency of 0.002% (template counts) or 0.001% (read counts). Mappable clones were those detected in sequenced pre-transplant spleen, lymph node, or MLR CFSE-low populations of the donor or recipient. Cumulative frequency of alloreactive clones was calculated as a percentage of all sequences weighted by copy number. The source is immuneACCESS, and TCRdb retained only in-frame sequences with V and J called. Part of the clones is not carried over; for the studies checked, unresolved V genes explain less than half of this, and the remainder is unexplained. The V and J calls and clone size come from that table; D and trimming were worked out from the DNA. Here the sample has approximately 97,000 clones; less than 95% occur a single time. The ten largest clones capture roughly 0.069% of the sample.

The time point tag for this specimen amounts to: cells obtained before transplantation from donor or recipient. CD3+CD4+ and CD3+CD8+ populations were FACS-sorted from unstimulated pre-transplant donor and recipient cells taken from spleen or lymph nodes. Beyond this particular receptor, the publication reports: The relatively low number and heterogeneity of intestinal transplant patients limited the conclusions. Early after transplant, peak levels of circulating GvH clones were associated with declines in HvG clones. In patients with donor T cell macrochimerism, the allografts had high GvH to HvG T cell clonal ratios. GvH clones were found in recipient bone marrow, and some of the GvH clones appeared earlier in ileal mucosa or blood, which is consistent with an intestinal mucosal origin.

Its CDR3 holds 15 amino acids, cysteine through phenylalanine. Of all the DNA, just the CDR3 is kept, 45 bases in frame from base 1. CDR1 SGHVS and CDR2 FNYEAQ are derived from the germline V gene. V is trimmed back by 5 bases and J by 4 bases, and the junction contains 10 bases that no gene match accounts for. To note about this clone: Its antigen is still unknown. The input lacks base qualities; no much larger clone sits a single base away.

This chain is built from TRBV7-6 and TRBJ2-5, with 7 bases in between that match TRBD2. The sequencing here drew on unstimulated CD8+ T cells sorted from spleen or lymph node cells, taken before transplant. The receptor was isolated from a human donor who was the organ donor for an intestinal transplant. CDR3 reads: CASSPEAGRGETQYF. The sequence in DNA is TGTGCCAGCAGCCCGGAAGCGGGGAGGGGAGAGACCCAGTACTTC.